This T cell receptor (beta chain) derives from a study of a mutant IDH1 vaccine in newly diagnosed glioma. About this clone: Its antigen is not known.

Data came from immunoSEQ multiplex PCR; TCRdb stores just in-frame clones and leaves some out. This table has 85,000 to 100,000 clones, just under 80% appearing once. The V gene's germline CDR1 is KGHSH and CDR2 LQKENI. This CDR3 spans 16 amino acids. J lost 2 bases, V lost 6 bases, and 12 bases had no gene match. Stated time point: baseline, week 1 (first vaccination visit). Documented treatment: pre-vaccination baseline after standard-of-care therapy. Study conclusions and caveats: Apparently unrelated to pseudoprogression were changes in the top peripheral T cell clonotypes.

V and J are TRBV18 and TRBJ2-7; TRBD1 matches at 8 bases. The sequence came from a man aged 35-49 years with glioma. Source: PBMCs, taken from a glioma patient treated with radiotherapy, temozolomide or both. In DNA, the CDR3 is TGTGCCAGCTCCCCTGGGGGCCTGACAGGGGCCTACGAGCAGTACTTC. Protein: CASSPGGLTGAYEQYF. Full variable domain (missing parts from reference TRBV18 and TRBJ2-7): NAGVMQNPRHLVRRRGQEARLRCSPMKGHSHVYWYRQLPEEGLKFMVYLQKENIIDESGMPKERFSAEFPKEGPSILRIQQVVRGDSAAYFCASSPGGLTGAYEQYFGPGTRLTVT.